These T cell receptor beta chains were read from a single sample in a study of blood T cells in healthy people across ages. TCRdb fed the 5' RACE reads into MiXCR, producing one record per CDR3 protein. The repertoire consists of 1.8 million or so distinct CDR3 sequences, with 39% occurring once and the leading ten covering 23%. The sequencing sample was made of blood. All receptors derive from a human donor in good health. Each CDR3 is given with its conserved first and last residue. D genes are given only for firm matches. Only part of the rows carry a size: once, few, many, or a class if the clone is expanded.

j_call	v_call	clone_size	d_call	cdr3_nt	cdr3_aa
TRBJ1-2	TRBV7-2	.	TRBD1	TGTGCCAGCACCCAGGGACAGGGAGAGGGCTACACCTTC	CASTQGQGEGYTF
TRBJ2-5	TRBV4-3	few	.	TGCGCCAGCAGCCAAGTAAAGGGGGGAGAGACCCAGTACTTC	CASSQVKGGETQYF
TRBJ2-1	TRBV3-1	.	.	TGTGCCAGCAGCCAAGAGTCCGTCCCGACTGTCCTCTTCTACAATGAGCAGTTCTTC	CASSQESVPTVLFYNEQFF
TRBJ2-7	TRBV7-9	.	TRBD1	TGTGCCAGCAGCTACCCAGGGGGCTCGGGGGAGCAGTACTTC	CASSYPGGSGEQYF
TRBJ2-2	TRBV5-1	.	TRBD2	TGCGCCAGCAGCTTGGGACTAGCGGGGCCGAACACCGGGGAGCCGTTTTTT	CASSLGLAGPNTGEPFF
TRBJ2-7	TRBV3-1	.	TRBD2	TGTGCCAGCAGCCAGCCTGGACTAGCGGGAGTTACCTACGCGCAGTACTTC	CASSQPGLAGVTYAQYF
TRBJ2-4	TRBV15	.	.	TGTGCCACCAGCAGGTATAGCGCAGGGACAAACATTCAGTACTTC	CATSRYSAGTNIQYF
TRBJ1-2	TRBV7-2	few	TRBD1	TGTGCCAGCAGCTCGGGACAGTCACTCTATGGCTACACCTTC	CASSSGQSLYGYTF
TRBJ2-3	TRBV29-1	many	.	TGCAGCGTTGAGGGGGTCATGGGGCGCGGCACAGATACGCAGTATTTT	CSVEGVMGRGTDTQYF
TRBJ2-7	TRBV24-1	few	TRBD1	TGTGCCACCAGTGACCCGGGACAGGGGGTCTACGAGCAGTACTTC	CATSDPGQGVYEQYF
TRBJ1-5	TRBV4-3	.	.	TGCGCCAGCAGCCAAGATGGGGGGGGCTTACAGCCCCAGCATTTT	CASSQDGGGLQPQHF
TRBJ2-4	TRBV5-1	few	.	TGCGCCAGCAGCTTCGGGACATCATTAAACATTCAGTACTTC	CASSFGTSLNIQYF
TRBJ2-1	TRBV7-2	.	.	TGTGCCAGCAGCCCCGCTGGTGGGGACCCATACTACAATGAGCAGTTCTTC	CASSPAGGDPYYNEQFF
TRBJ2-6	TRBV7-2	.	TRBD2	TGTGCCAGCAGCTTGACCAGCGGGGGCTCTGGGGCCAACGTCCTGACTTTC	CASSLTSGGSGANVLTF
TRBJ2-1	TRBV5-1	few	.	TGCGCCAGCAGCTTCCTTTCCGGGGACAATGAGCAGTTCTTC	CASSFLSGDNEQFF
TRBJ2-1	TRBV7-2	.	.	TGTGCCAGCAGCTTATATGAGCGGAACAATGAGCAGTTCTTC	CASSLYERNNEQFF
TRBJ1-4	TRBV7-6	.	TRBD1	TGTGCCAGCAGCTCAGGGGGACAGAATAATGAAAAACTGTTTTTT	CASSSGGQNNEKLFF
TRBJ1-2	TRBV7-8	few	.	TGTGCCAGCAGCCGGCGGGGTAACTCCTATGGCTACACCTTC	CASSRRGNSYGYTF
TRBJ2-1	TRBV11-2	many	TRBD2	TGTGCCAGCAGCTCCCAACACCTGACTAGCGGGGCACACAATGAGCAGTTCTTC	CASSSQHLTSGAHNEQFF
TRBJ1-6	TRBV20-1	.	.	TGCAGTGCCTCCCGGGAGGACTATAATTCACCCCTCCACTTT	CSASREDYNSPLHF
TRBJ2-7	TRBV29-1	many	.	TGCAGCGTTCGACAGGACTACGAGCAGTACTTC	CSVRQDYEQYF
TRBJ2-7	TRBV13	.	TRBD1	TGTGCCAGCAGCCCAATCGACGACAGGGGCAACGAGCAGTACTTC	CASSPIDDRGNEQYF
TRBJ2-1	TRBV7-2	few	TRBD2	TGTGCCAGCAGCTTAAGACTAGCGGGGCACAATGAGCAGTTCTTC	CASSLRLAGHNEQFF
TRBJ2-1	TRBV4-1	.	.	TGCGCCAGCAGCCAAGCCCTAGGGGTAGCGAACTACAATGAGCAGTTCTTC	CASSQALGVANYNEQFF
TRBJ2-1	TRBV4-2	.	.	TGTGCCAGCAGCCAGTACCTAGGAGGAGTCTCCTACAATGAGCAGTTCTTC	CASSQYLGGVSYNEQFF
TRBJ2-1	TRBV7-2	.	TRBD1	TGTGCCAGCAGCCGTCCTAGGGACAGGCCTTACAATGAGCAGTTCTTC	CASSRPRDRPYNEQFF
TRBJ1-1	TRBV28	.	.	TGTGCCAGCAGCCTGAGGACAACGGGAGCTTTCTTT	CASSLRTTGAFF
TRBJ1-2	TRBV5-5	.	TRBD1	TGTGCCAGCAGCTTGGCCGGGACAGGGATCTATGGCTACACCTTC	CASSLAGTGIYGYTF
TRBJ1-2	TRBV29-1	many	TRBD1	TGCAGCGCCGGACCTGCGGGAGGGGGCGAGTTCTATGGCTACACCTTC	CSAGPAGGGEFYGYTF
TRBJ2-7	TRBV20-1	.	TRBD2	TGCAGTGCTGACTTCCCTGGACGGGGGGGGTACGAGCAGTACTTC	CSADFPGRGGYEQYF
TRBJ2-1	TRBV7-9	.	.	TGTGCCAGCAGGCCCTCGATAAAACAGAGTACTCTTAGCGATGAGCAGTTCTTC	CASRPSIKQSTLSDEQFF
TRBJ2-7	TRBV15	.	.	TGTGCCACCAGCAGAGACTCGGCGGCATACGAGCAGTACTTC	CATSRDSAAYEQYF
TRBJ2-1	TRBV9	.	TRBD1	TGTGCCAGCAACCCCCGACAGGGGGACACCTACAATGAGCAGTTCTTC	CASNPRQGDTYNEQFF
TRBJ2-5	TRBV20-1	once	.	TGCAGTGCCATCACAGGGAGTCGGGAGACCCAGTACTTC	CSAITGSRETQYF
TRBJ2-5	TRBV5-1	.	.	TGCGCCAGCAGCAGGGAACAGGGCCGAGAGACCCAGTACTTC	CASSREQGRETQYF
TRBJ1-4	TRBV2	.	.	TGTGCCAACATCACGGAGACTAATGAAAAACTGTTTTTT	CANITETNEKLFF
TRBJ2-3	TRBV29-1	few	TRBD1	TGCAGCGTGCTGACAGGGGGCCTGACAGATACGCAGTATTTT	CSVLTGGLTDTQYF
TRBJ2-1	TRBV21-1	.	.	TGTGCCAGGACAGGGTTCATCCTCAATGAGCAGTTCTTC	CARTGFILNEQFF
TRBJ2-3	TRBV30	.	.	TGTGCCTGGAGTAGGTGGTCGGGTGTCTCCTACACAGATACGCAGTATTTT	CAWSRWSGVSYTDTQYF
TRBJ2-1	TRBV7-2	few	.	TGTGCCAGTAGCTTGCAGAGTGAGCAGTTCTTC	CASSLQSEQFF
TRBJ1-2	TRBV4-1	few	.	TGCGCCAGCAGCCAAACCCCCTCCCTGGGCGGCTATGGCTACACCTTC	CASSQTPSLGGYGYTF
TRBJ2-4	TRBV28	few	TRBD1	TGTGCCAGCACCTCCACGGGGACAGCCGTTTTTCCAAGGCAGTACTTC	CASTSTGTAVFPRQYF
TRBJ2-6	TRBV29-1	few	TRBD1	TGCAGCGTGACGGGACAGGGATATCCTGGGGCCAACGTCTTGACTTTC	CSVTGQGYPGANVLTF
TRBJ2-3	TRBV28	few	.	TGTGCCAGCAGCTCTAGTTACAGGGCGGGAGATACGCAGTATTTT	CASSSSYRAGDTQYF
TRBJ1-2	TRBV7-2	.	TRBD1	TGTGCCAGCAGCCCGAGGGACAGGGGGCGCCTTTACTATGGCTACACCTTC	CASSPRDRGRLYYGYTF
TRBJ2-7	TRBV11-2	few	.	TGTGCCAGCAGCTTAGGCGCTCTCGAGCAGTACTTC	CASSLGALEQYF
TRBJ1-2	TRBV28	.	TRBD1	TGTGCCAGCCGAGGGGGCTTGAGTGGCTACACCTTC	CASRGGLSGYTF
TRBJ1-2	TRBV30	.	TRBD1	TGTGCCTGGAGTCCACCGCCAGGGGGGCTCCCTGGCTACACCTTC	CAWSPPPGGLPGYTF
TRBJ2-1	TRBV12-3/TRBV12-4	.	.	TGTGCCAGCAGTTTAGTCCTAGATTACTACAATGAGCAGTTCTTC	CASSLVLDYYNEQFF
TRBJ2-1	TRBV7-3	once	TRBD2	TGTGCCAGCAGCCAAACGGGCGGGACTAGTAATGAGCAGTTCTTC	CASSQTGGTSNEQFF
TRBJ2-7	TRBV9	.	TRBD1	TGTGCCAGCAGCGTAGAGGATGGGACAGGGATCAATGAGCAGTACTTC	CASSVEDGTGINEQYF
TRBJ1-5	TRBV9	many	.	TGTGCCAGCAGCGTAGCAGGGCGCGGGCAGCCCCAGCATTTT	CASSVAGRGQPQHF
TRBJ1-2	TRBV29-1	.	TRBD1	TGCAGCGTTGACGAACGGGACAGGGGCAAACCTTACTATGGCTACACCTTC	CSVDERDRGKPYYGYTF
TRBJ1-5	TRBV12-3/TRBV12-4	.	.	TGTGCCAGCAGTTTAGGAACGGCAGCTAGCAATCAGCCCCAGCATTTT	CASSLGTAASNQPQHF
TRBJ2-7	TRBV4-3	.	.	TGCGCCAGCAGCCAAGAGAAGCATAACTACGAGCAGTACTTC	CASSQEKHNYEQYF
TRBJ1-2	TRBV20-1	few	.	TGCAGTGTTACCGGGACGTCAGATAACTATGGCTACACCTTC	CSVTGTSDNYGYTF
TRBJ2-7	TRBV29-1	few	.	TGCAGCGTGACGGTCTCACGGCCCTACGAGCAGTACTTC	CSVTVSRPYEQYF
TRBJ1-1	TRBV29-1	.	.	TGCAGCGTTGGTTCGGTGGGTGAGGCTGAAGCTTTCTTT	CSVGSVGEAEAFF
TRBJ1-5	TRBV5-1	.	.	TGCGCCAGCAGCGCCGACGGACAAAATCAGCCCCAGCATTTT	CASSADGQNQPQHF
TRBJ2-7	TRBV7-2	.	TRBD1	TGTGCCAGCAGCTTGCTTCCGGGACAGGCCCCCTACGAGCAGTACTTC	CASSLLPGQAPYEQYF